This TCR beta chain was captured by sequencing in a study of vaccination and CD4 T cells after COVID-19. Background on the study: Investigators took post-vaccine samples a median 72 days after dose two, within a range of 14 to 241.

Oncomine TCR Beta short-read sequencing was applied to DNA from cultured CD4+ T cells. TCRdb independently ran MiXCR on the PCR reads; one entry per CDR3 protein. The data contain around 10,000 distinct CDR3 sequences, roughly 45% of them singletons. Notes on this clonotype: Its antigen is not identified.

Documented treatment: roughly ten-day PBMC culture with coronavirus spike peptide pools or control peptides (ViraFEST assay). The receptor was derived from a human donor who had recovered from COVID-19. Input material: CD4+ T cells from blood, cultured in vitro.

The CDR3 DNA is TGTGCCAGCAGTTACTCCGGGACTCGGGCTGAAGCTTTCTTT. Translation gives CASSYSGTRAEAFF. V gene TRBV6-2 or TRBV6-3 combines with J gene TRBJ1-1; D might be TRBD1 (5 bases). Looked up from germline, CDR1 is MNHEY and CDR2 is SVGEGT. The V end lost 0 bases, the J end lost 6 bases, and 11 bases lay between the germline ends. CDR3 length equals 14 residues.